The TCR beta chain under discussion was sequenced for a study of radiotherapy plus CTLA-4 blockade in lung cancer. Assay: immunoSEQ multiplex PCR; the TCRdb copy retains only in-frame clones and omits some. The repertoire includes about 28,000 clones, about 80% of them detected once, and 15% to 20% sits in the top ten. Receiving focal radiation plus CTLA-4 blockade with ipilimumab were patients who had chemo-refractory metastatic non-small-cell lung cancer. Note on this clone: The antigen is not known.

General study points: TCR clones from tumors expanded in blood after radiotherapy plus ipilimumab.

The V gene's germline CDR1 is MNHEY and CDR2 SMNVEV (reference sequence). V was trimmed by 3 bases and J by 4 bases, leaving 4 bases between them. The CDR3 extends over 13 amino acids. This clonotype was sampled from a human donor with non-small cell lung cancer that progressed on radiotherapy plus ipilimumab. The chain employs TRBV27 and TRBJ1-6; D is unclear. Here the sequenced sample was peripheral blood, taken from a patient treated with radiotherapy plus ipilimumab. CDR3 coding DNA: TGTGCCAGCAGTTTGGGGTATAATTCACCCCTCCACTTT. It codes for CASSLGYNSPLHF.